The 26 T cell receptor beta chains below were found in one sample sequenced in a study of blood T cells in healthy people across ages. With a J-beta primer mix and a sample-barcoded 5' primer, a second PCR ran 7 to 11 cycles. TCRdb called the 5' RACE reads again in MiXCR, with one record for every CDR3 protein. The sample has fewer than 900,000 distinct CDR3 sequences, approximately 50% seen once; the top ten hold 25% to 35%. Sequences were obtained from blood. The receptors come from a woman in her sixties in good health.

The J gene is TRBJ1-1, the V gene TRBV21-1. TRBV21-1 is shown as a pseudogene. The CDR3 consists of 11 residues. CDR3 amino acids: CASSKGTEAFF. CDR3 nucleotides: TGTGCCAGCAGCAAAGGGACTGAAGCTTTCTTT.

A few counts support this clonotype. The CDR3 nucleotides are TGTGCCAGCAGCTCCCGGACAGGCCTTAGCAATCAGCCCCAGCATTTT. Protein product: CASSSRTGLSNQPQHF. The genes are TRBV7-2 and TRBJ1-5; TRBD1 matches 7 bases. The V gene's germline CDR1 is SGHTA and CDR2 FQGNSA. The V and J ends lost 4 bases and 0 bases, in that order; junction bases with no gene match: 6. This CDR3 has 16 residues.

This clonotype was seen a few times. V gene TRBV20-1 combines with J gene TRBJ2-3; 9 bases are shared with TRBD2. Germline V gives CDR1 DFQATT, CDR2 SNEGSKA (reference sequence). Trimming cost V 6 bases and J 6 bases; bases outside gene matches: 4. The CDR3 has 12 amino acids. The CDR3 DNA reads as TGCAGTGCCCCCGGGACTAGCGATACGCAGTATTTT. Protein sequence: CSAPGTSDTQYF.

CDR3 sequence reads: CASSQAVGREYEQYF. The CDR3 DNA follows: TGCGCCAGCAGCCAGGCGGTCGGGAGGGAGTACGAGCAGTACTTC. V usage is TRBV4-3 and J usage is TRBJ2-7, with 8 bases identical to TRBD2. V lost 3 bases, J lost 4 bases, and 8 bases stayed unmatched. Germline V gene sequence: CDR1 LGHNA, CDR2 YSLEER. This CDR3 contains 15 residues.

V and J are TRBV7-2 and TRBJ1-4; 7 bases are a match to TRBD1. The CDR3 has 14 amino acids. J lost 8 bases, V lost 4 bases, and 7 bases had no gene match. CDR1 and CDR2 (germline): SGHTA, FQGNSA. Written as DNA, the CDR3 is TGTGCCAGCAGCTCCAATAGGGGGCACGAAAAACTGTTTTTT. This encodes CASSSNRGHEKLFF.

V gene TRBV29-1 combines with J gene TRBJ2-5; TRBD1 aligns across 8 bases. The CDR3 is 16 amino acids. Germline CDR1 and CDR2: SQVTM and ANQGSEA. V lost 1 base to trimming and J lost 5 bases; unmatched junction nucleotides: 12. The CDR3 coding sequence is TGCAGCGTTGAAGGGCCCCCGGACAGGGAGAGGGAGACCCAGTACTTC. Translating gives CSVEGPPDRERETQYF.

This chain joins TRBV6-2 or TRBV6-3 and TRBJ2-1; TRBD1 might be the D (6 bases). Trimming left V 8 bases short and J 1 base short, with 15 bases between. The germline V gene has CDR1 MNHEY and CDR2 SVGEGT. This CDR3 comprises 15 residues. The CDR3 DNA sequence: TGTGCCAGCTCTCAACAGGGCTGGTCCTACAATGAGCAGTTCTTC. It specifies CASSQQGWSYNEQFF.

This clonotype showed up just once. The chain links TRBV25-1 to TRBJ2-3; 9 bases line up with TRBD2. This CDR3 is 15 amino acids long. Per germline, CDR1 MGHDK and CDR2 SYGVNS. After removal of 6 bases from V and 4 bases from J, the junction contained 8 bases not matched to a gene. CDR3 region: CASRSAGGPSDTQYF. In DNA form, the CDR3 reads TGTGCCAGCAGATCTGCGGGAGGGCCGTCAGATACGCAGTATTTT.

The chain has TRBV7-2 and TRBJ2-7; the match to TRBD1 covers 7 bases. The end of the DNA fits TRBJ2-5 better, so the J call may be wrong. The CDR3 has 15 amino acids. Germline values: CDR1 SGHTA, CDR2 FQGNSA. The CDR3 DNA is TGTGCCAGCAGCTCGGGGACAGTAATAGGAGAGACCCAGTACTTC. Translation: CASSSGTVIGETQYF.

The rearrangement uses TRBV21-1 and TRBJ2-4; whether TRBD1, the table's D call, matches the DNA was not checked. The DNA matches TRBJ2-7 better at its end, which makes the J call doubtful. TRBV21-1 is reported as a pseudogene. This CDR3 comprises 15 residues. The CDR3 sequence: CASSNYEGAFHEQYF. CDR3 DNA sequence: TGTGCCAGCAGCAATTATGAGGGGGCATTTCACGAGCAGTACTTC.

Concerning this clonotype: Since a much larger clone is just one base distant, this may be a read error. V and J are TRBV7-2 and TRBJ2-5, with D hard to call. This CDR3 is built from 12 residues. Germline CDR1 and CDR2: SGHTA and FQGNSA. CDR3 residues: CASSETFEIQYF. The CDR3 DNA follows: TGTGCCAGCAGCGAGACCTTTGAGATCCAGTACTTC.

The chain combines TRBV20-1 with TRBJ2-3; D tentatively fits TRBD1 or TRBD2 (6 bases each). From germline, CDR1 is DFQATT and CDR2 SNEGSKA (reference sequence). This CDR3 is 15 amino acids long. Trimming shortened V by 3 bases and J by 6 bases, and 19 bases separated the two germline ends. The CDR3 loop reads CSASVPGARADTQYF. CDR3 in DNA: TGCAGTGCTAGTGTTCCGGGGGCAAGAGCGGATACGCAGTATTTT.

The J gene is TRBJ1-6, the V gene TRBV20-1; D is unclear. CDR3 length equals 14 residues. Trimming took 0 bases from V and 9 from J, leaving 12 bases between them. Germline CDR1 reads DFQATT; CDR2 reads SNEGSKA (reference sequence). The CDR3 bases are TGCAGTGCTAGAGAGTCGGCGGGGAGTTCACCCCTCCACTTT. It is translated as CSARESAGSSPLHF.

This clonotype was seen a few times. This sequence joins TRBV25-1 and TRBJ2-7; no clear D. Trimming took off 7 bases at V and 5 bases at J, with 12 bases between the two ends. CDR3 length: 12 residues. The germline V gene encodes CDR1 MGHDK and CDR2 SYGVNS. CDR3 DNA sequence: TGTGCCAGCACCCTGAATGCGGACGAGCAGTACTTC. As protein: CASTLNADEQYF.

The chain recombines TRBV9 with TRBJ2-1; D is unclear. The CDR3 extends over 15 amino acids. Germline CDR1 and CDR2: SGDLS and YYNGEE. Trimming removed 0 bases at V and 10 bases at J, with 17 bases between. CDR3 nucleotide sequence: TGTGCCAGCAGCGTAGCCATCCTCCCAACGGTGGAGCAGTTCTTC. This encodes CASSVAILPTVEQFF.

This clonotype was found once. One junction end disagrees with the germline gene, perhaps due to a read error. The chain uses TRBV27 and TRBJ1-6; 7 positions match TRBD1. CDR1 MNHEY and CDR2 SMNVEV come from the germline V gene (reference sequence). There are 15 residues in the CDR3. CDR3 loop: CASSLLGGFNSPLHF. In DNA form, the CDR3 reads TGCGCCAGCAGTTTATTAGGGGGCTTTAATTCACCCCTCCACTTT.

About this clonotype: Just one base apart from a much larger clone, this may be a read error. The V gene is TRBV20-1, the J gene TRBJ2-4; 7 positions match TRBD2. Germline V gene sequence: CDR1 DFQATT, CDR2 SNEGSKA (reference sequence). Trimming cost V 4 bases and J 13 bases; bases outside gene matches: 13. There are 13 residues in the CDR3. For the CDR3, the DNA is TGCAGTGCTACGCCTAGCGGCCGCTACGGGCAGTACTTC. It codes for CSATPSGRYGQYF.

The V and J genes are TRBV7-9 and TRBJ1-2; TRBD1 matches at 8 bases. V dropped 9 bases and J dropped 7; count of bases not matched to a gene: 13. The CDR3 runs to 14 residues. Germline CDR1 SEHNR, CDR2 FQNEAQ (reference sequence). The DNA for the CDR3 is TGTGCCAGTATCGGACAGGGCGCGGAGCGTGGCTACACCTTC. Protein product: CASIGQGAERGYTF.

The gene calls are TRBV4-3 and TRBJ1-1; 11 bases agree with TRBD1. The CDR3 spans 15 residues. Trimming removed 3 bases from V and 1 base from J; junction bases left unmatched: 1. Germline CDR1 LGHNA, CDR2 YSLEER. The CDR3 DNA sequence: TGCGCCAGCAGCCATGGACAGGGGGCGAACACTGAAGCTTTCTTT. This translates into CASSHGQGANTEAFF.

Comments on this clonotype: One junction end does not reproduce the germline sequence, and a read error may be involved. The V gene is TRBV15, the J gene TRBJ2-1; TRBD1 might be the D (6 bases). Germline CDR1 LNHNV, CDR2 YYDKDF (reference sequence). The CDR3 extends over 15 amino acids. In DNA, the CDR3 is TGTGCCACCCGCAGATCAACAGGGATCTACAATGAGCAGTTCTTC. Protein: CATRRSTGIYNEQFF.

V usage is TRBV30 and J usage is TRBJ1-3; a weak D match, TRBD1 (5 bases). The CDR3 is 14 residues long. Germline V gene lookup returns CDR1 GTSNPN and CDR2 SVGIG (reference sequence). Trimming took off 0 bases at V and 7 bases at J, with 13 bases between the two ends. CDR3 nucleotides: TGTGCCTGGAGTGTACAACAGGAGAAGAACACCATATATTTT. Protein sequence: CAWSVQQEKNTIYF.

The genes are TRBV5-5 and TRBJ2-7; TRBD1 is a possible D gene (5 bases). The germline V gene has CDR1 SGHKS and CDR2 YYEKEE (reference sequence). V was cut by 0 bases and J by 3 bases, with 13 bases left in between. This CDR3 contains 15 residues. CDR3 residues: CASSLGQTEYYEQYF. In DNA form, the CDR3 reads TGTGCCAGCAGCTTGGGACAGACAGAGTACTACGAGCAGTACTTC.

The chain carries TRBV29-1 and TRBJ2-1; possibly TRBD2 for D (5 bases). In germline, CDR1 is SQVTM, CDR2 ANQGSEA. The CDR3 consists of 12 residues. The germline V and J ends were trimmed by 4 bases and 7 bases, with 11 bases remaining between them. CDR3 amino acids: CSVVGTGNEQFF. As DNA, the CDR3 is TGCAGCGTTGTAGGCACGGGGAATGAGCAGTTCTTC.

This clonotype was picked up one time. The V gene is TRBV7-9, the J gene TRBJ2-6; D is undetermined. V shed 3 bases and J shed 0 bases, with 12 bases lying between them. In germline, CDR1 is SEHNR, CDR2 FQNEAQ (reference sequence). The CDR3 covers 17 residues. This CDR3 is CASSFMPGPSGANVLTF. The CDR3 DNA follows: TGTGCCAGCAGCTTTATGCCCGGGCCCTCTGGGGCCAACGTCCTGACTTTC. The full variable domain, completed using reference TRBV7-9 and TRBJ2-6, is DTGVSQNPRHKITKRGQNVTFRCDPISEHNRLYWYRQTLGQGPEFLTYFQNEAQLEKSRLLSDRFSAERPKGSFSTLEIQRTEQGDSAMYLCASSFMPGPSGANVLTFGAGSRLTVL.

The chain is built from TRBV5-1 and TRBJ2-1, with D perhaps matching TRBD1 (5 bases). The CDR3 loop spans 14 amino acids. Germline assignment: CDR1 SGHRS and CDR2 YFSETQ. V lost 3 bases, J lost 10 bases, and 17 bases lay in between. In nucleotides, the CDR3 is TGCGCCAGCAGCTGGAAGGGGCCCAACACAGAGCAGTTCTTC. Amino acid sequence: CASSWKGPNTEQFF.

Note on this clonotype: The junction departs from germline at one end; a sequencing error may be responsible. The V gene is TRBV7-2, the J gene TRBJ2-1; D is undetermined. This CDR3 region has 14 residues. Germline V gene lookup returns CDR1 SGHTA and CDR2 FQGNSA. The CDR3: CASSFRALINVQFF. The DNA for the CDR3 is TGTGCCAGCAGCTTCCGGGCCTTAATCAATGTGCAGTTCTTC.